One and the same sample provided the 2 T cell receptor beta chains below, sequenced in a study of T cell responses to AZD1222 COVID-19 vaccine. Some clones are missing from TCRdb's copy, which holds only in-frame ones; the method was immunoSEQ multiplex PCR. The data contain 130,000 or so clones, 90% to 95% of them singletons. The sample was peripheral blood, taken on day 0 of AZD1222 vaccination. The receptors come from an adult in good health.

The genes are TRBV6-5 and TRBJ1-5; unclear D gene. This CDR3 contains 14 residues. CDR1 MNHEY and CDR2 SVGAGI come from the germline V gene. V lost 5 bases, J lost 0 bases, and 8 bases lay in between. DNA for the CDR3: TGTGCCAGCAGTCGCGGGGATAGCAATCAGCCCCAGCATTTT. This translates into CASSRGDSNQPQHF.

The chain links TRBV4-3 to TRBJ2-7, with a tentative D call TRBD1 (6 bases). CDR1 LGHNA and CDR2 YSLEER come from the germline V gene. The CDR3 is made up of 14 amino acids. The germline V and J ends were trimmed by 2 bases and 5 bases, with 13 bases remaining between them. CDR3 residues: CASSQRTVDDEQYF. The DNA for the CDR3 is TGCGCCAGCAGCCAAAGGACAGTCGATGACGAGCAGTACTTC.